Each of the 10 T cell receptor beta chains below was sequenced from the same sample in a study of blood T cell repertoires in COVID-19. The protocol was immunoSEQ multiplex PCR, while the TCRdb copy is restricted to in-frame clones and leaves out a portion. The repertoire holds approximately 250,000 clones, with approximately 80% as singletons. The source material was PBMCs or T cells enriched from blood (not recorded which). The receptors derive from a man aged 35 to 55 who had recovered from COVID-19.

The chain recombines TRBV5-6 with TRBJ2-7; 8 bases match TRBD1. The germline gives CDR1 SGHDT, CDR2 YYEEEE. Trimming at V came to 5 bases and at J to 4 bases, leaving 5 bases not matched to a gene. The CDR3 runs 13 residues. Here the CDR3 DNA reads TGTGCCAGCAGGTACAGGGGGGCTTACGAGCAGTACTTC. Translated: CASRYRGAYEQYF.

The genes are TRBV7-9 and TRBJ1-2, with D uncertain. The V end was cut by 5 bases, the J end by 3 bases, with 7 bases between. Germline lookup yields CDR1 SEHNR and CDR2 FQNEAQ (reference sequence). The CDR3 contains 12 residues. The CDR3 spells CASSPPYYGYTF. The CDR3 coding sequence is TGTGCCAGCAGCCCCCCATACTATGGCTACACCTTC.

The genes are TRBV7-9 and TRBJ1-1; D gene uncertain. V dropped 2 bases and J dropped 1 base, with 5 bases sitting between them. The germline gives CDR1 SEHNR, CDR2 FQNEAQ (reference sequence). This CDR3 has 13 residues. The CDR3 DNA reads as TGTGCCAGCAGCTTATACAGGAACACTGAAGCTTTCTTT. Its translation: CASSLYRNTEAFF.

The V and J genes are TRBV30 and TRBJ2-1; 8 nucleotides match TRBD2. Germline assignment: CDR1 GTSNPN and CDR2 SVGIG (reference sequence). V was pared by 3 bases and J by 2 bases, with 9 bases of the junction left unmatched. The CDR3 contains 16 residues. In nucleotides, the CDR3 is TGTGCCTGGAGGTTAAGGGCGGGAGGCCCCTACAATGAGCAGTTCTTC. Translated: CAWRLRAGGPYNEQFF.

CDR3 bases: TGTGCCAGCAGCTTAAGGGGACAGGGGAACGAAAAACTGTTTTTT. Residues: CASSLRGQGNEKLFF. The V and J genes are TRBV7-9 and TRBJ1-4, with TRBD1 identical over 10 bases. Losses at the gene ends were 2 bases for V and 8 bases for J; bases not matched to a gene: 5. Germline V gene lookup returns CDR1 SEHNR and CDR2 FQNEAQ (reference sequence). The CDR3 loop spans 15 amino acids.

Only a few counts were recorded for this clone. The rearrangement joins TRBV29-1 to TRBJ1-1; D remains unclear. Looked up from germline, CDR1 is SQVTM and CDR2 is ANQGSEA. The CDR3 length is 11 residues. Trimming stripped 6 bases from V and 1 base from J, with 6 bases between. The DNA for the CDR3 is TGCAGCGTGGTGAGGAACACTGAAGCTTTCTTT. Its translation: CSVVRNTEAFF.

V usage is TRBV12-3 or TRBV12-4 and J usage is TRBJ1-2, with D uncertain. Trimming shortened V by 3 bases and J by 4 bases, and 6 bases separated the two germline ends. The CDR3 loop spans 12 amino acids. The CDR3 DNA follows: TGTGCCAGCAGTTTTGGCAGCTATGGCTACACCTTC. It specifies CASSFGSYGYTF.

This clone was detected only once. V usage is TRBV19 and J usage is TRBJ1-5; 9 bases are shared with TRBD1. The V gene end was trimmed by 5 bases and the J gene end by 5 bases; junction bases not matched to a gene: 4. Germline loops: CDR1 LNHDA, CDR2 SQIVND (reference sequence). The CDR3 contains 14 residues. The CDR3 loop reads CASSWTGEDQPQHF. The DNA of the CDR3 is TGTGCCAGTAGTTGGACAGGGGAAGATCAGCCCCAGCATTTT.

V gene TRBV7-3 combines with J gene TRBJ2-1; TRBD2 matches 8 bases. The CDR3 is 16 residues long. Trimming at V came to 5 bases and at J to 0 bases, leaving 6 bases not matched to a gene. Germline-derived CDR1 and CDR2 are SGHTA and FQGTGA. This chain's CDR3 is CASSPNGGGSYNEQFF. The CDR3 DNA reads as TGTGCCAGCAGCCCAAACGGGGGGGGCTCCTACAATGAGCAGTTCTTC.

The rearrangement links TRBV24-1 to TRBJ2-3, with D tentatively TRBD1 (5 bases). This CDR3 has 15 residues. Trimming took 3 bases from V and 4 from J, leaving 13 bases between them. CDR1 is KGHDR and CDR2 is SFDVKD in the germline V gene. The chain's CDR3 is CATSDHSQGSDTQYF. In nucleotides, the CDR3 is TGTGCCACCAGTGATCACAGCCAGGGCTCAGATACGCAGTATTTT.